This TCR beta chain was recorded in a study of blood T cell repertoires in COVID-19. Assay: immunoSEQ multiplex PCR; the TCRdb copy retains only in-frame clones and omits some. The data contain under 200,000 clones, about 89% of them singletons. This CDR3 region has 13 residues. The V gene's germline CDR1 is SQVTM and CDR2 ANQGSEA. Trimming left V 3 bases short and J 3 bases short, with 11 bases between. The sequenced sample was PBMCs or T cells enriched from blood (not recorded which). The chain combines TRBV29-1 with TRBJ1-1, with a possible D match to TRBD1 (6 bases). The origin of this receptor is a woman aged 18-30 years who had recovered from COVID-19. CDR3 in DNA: TGCAGCGTTGAGGGGGCTGGGGACACTGAAGCTTTCTTT. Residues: CSVEGAGDTEAFF.